One TCR beta chain is described in this entry. Its matching antigen is unknown. Germline CDR1 SGHAT, CDR2 FQNNGV. The CDR3 has 15 residues. V lost 5 bases, J lost 2 bases, and 13 bases lay in between. The data belong to a study of follicular helper T cells after annual influenza vaccination. Study information: For some subjects, blood spans the 2013-2014, 2014-2015 and 2015-2016 annual vaccinations.

The repertoire was sequenced with immunoSEQ multiplex PCR; TCRdb's copy has only in-frame clones and lacks some. This table has some 2,100 clones, 80% to 90% appearing once. This sample's time point: 2015-2016 season, pre-vaccination. Notes on the study in general: ICOS+CD38+ cTfh clonality tracked population frequency, and its change tracked circulating plasmablast change. Productive TCRB sequences came from only about 9.5-20% of cells. ICOS-CD38- cTfh most often held earlier Day 7 ICOS+CD38+ clones.

The specimen comprised CXCR5- memory CD4+ T cells sorted from blood, sampled on the day of influenza vaccination. The chain couples TRBV11-2 to TRBJ1-5, with D perhaps TRBD1 (5 bases). This sequence was found in an adult who received the influenza vaccine. DNA for the CDR3: TGTGCCAGCAGCGGGGCGGGGACGGGCAATCAGCCCCAGCATTTT. Translation: CASSGAGTGNQPQHF. Using reference TRBV11-2 and TRBJ1-5 for the parts outside the CDR3, the full variable domain is EAGVAQSPRYKIIEKRQSVAFWCNPISGHATLYWYQQILGQGPKLLIQFQNNGVVDDSQLPKDRFSAERLKGVDSTLKIQPAKLEDSAVYLCASSGAGTGNQPQHFGDGTRLSIL.